Listed here are 18 T cell receptor beta chains from one sample, sequenced in a study of shared clonotypes between healthy human individuals. Profiling relied on immunoSEQ multiplex PCR, and the TCRdb table lists in-frame clones only, not all of them. The table lists approximately 530,000 clones, about 96% of them singletons, with around 0.066% in the top ten. The sample was naive CD4+ T cells sorted from blood. Subset indicated: CD45RA+ positively selected. Receptor source: a woman aged 25 to 39 in good health.

As concerns this clone: The same CDR3 also results from other DNA sequences found in this sample. CDR3 DNA sequence: TGTGCCAGCAGCTTAGTCGGCTACGAGCAGTACTTC. Translating gives CASSLVGYEQYF. The gene calls are TRBV7-9 and TRBJ2-7, with D unresolved. With 1 base removed from V and 3 bases from J, the gap between germline ends came to 4 bases. There are 12 residues in the CDR3. The germline V gene encodes CDR1 SEHNR and CDR2 FQNEAQ (reference sequence). Variable domain in full (rest from reference TRBV7-9 and TRBJ2-7): DTGVSQNPRHKITKRGQNVTFRCDPISEHNRLYWYRQTLGQGPEFLTYFQNEAQLEKSRLLSDRFSAERPKGSFSTLEIQRTEQGDSAMYLCASSLVGYEQYFGPGTRLTVT.

This rearrangement joins TRBV7-2 to TRBJ2-3, with 7 bases lining up with TRBD2. J lost 4 bases, V lost 3 bases, and 4 bases had no gene match. From germline, CDR1 is SGHTA and CDR2 FQGNSA. This CDR3 spans 14 amino acids. The CDR3 nucleotides read TGTGCCAGCAGCTTGGGGGGGTCCGCAGATACGCAGTATTTT. This encodes CASSLGGSADTQYF.

The chain employs TRBV19 and TRBJ2-7; 10 bases align to TRBD1. V trimming: 10 bases; J trimming: 2 bases; junction bases outside the gene matches: 8. Germline values: CDR1 LNHDA, CDR2 SQIVND (reference sequence). CDR3 size: 14 residues. The CDR3 loop reads CATQTGQGTYEQYF. Written as DNA, the CDR3 is TGTGCCACACAGACGGGACAGGGGACCTACGAGCAGTACTTC.

The chain combines TRBV18 with TRBJ1-2, with D possibly being TRBD1 (5 bases). Deletions cut 3 bases from V and 6 bases from J, with 17 bases between. Germline V gives CDR1 KGHSH, CDR2 LQKENI. The length of the CDR3 is 15 residues. CDR3 bases: TGTGCCAGCTCACCTTGGCCCTCGGTGGGGGATGGCTACACCTTC. Its translation: CASSPWPSVGDGYTF.

This rearrangement joins TRBV28 to TRBJ2-7; D gene unclear. Trimming removed 8 bases from V and 1 base from J, with 18 bases in between. CDR3 length: 15 amino acids. Germline V gene sequence: CDR1 MDHEN, CDR2 SYDVKM. The CDR3 nucleotides are TGTGCCAGCGGCCTCAGAGGCAACCCGTCCTACGAGCAGTACTTC. This codes for CASGLRGNPSYEQYF.

This chain connects TRBV7-6 to TRBJ2-2, with D possibly being TRBD2 (7 bases). V lost 7 bases, J lost 8 bases, and 17 bases lay in between. CDR1 and CDR2 from the germline V gene are SGHVS and FNYEAQ. The length of the CDR3 is 14 residues. The CDR3 reads CASIRGGAGGELFF. The CDR3 nucleotides read TGTGCCAGCATCCGTGGGGGGGCAGGAGGGGAGCTGTTTTTT.

The chain uses TRBV6-5 and TRBJ1-2; TRBD1 might be the D (5 bases). The CDR3 covers 13 residues. Deletions cut 6 bases from V and 12 bases from J, with 20 bases between. The germline CDR1 and CDR2 sequences are MNHEY and SVGAGI. This CDR3 is CASRQGALRAHTF. The CDR3 coding sequence is TGTGCCAGCAGACAAGGGGCCCTCCGGGCCCACACCTTC.

V is TRBV18 and J is TRBJ1-2; TRBD1 aligns across 10 bases. V trimming: 4 bases; J trimming: 3 bases; junction bases outside the gene matches: 5. This CDR3 is built from 15 residues. Germline V gene lookup returns CDR1 KGHSH and CDR2 LQKENI. CDR3 nucleotides: TGTGCCAGCTCACTTACCGGGACAGGGGACTATGGCTACACCTTC. Its translation: CASSLTGTGDYGYTF.

The gene calls are TRBV11-3 and TRBJ2-2, with D uncertain. V dropped 5 bases and J dropped 4 bases, with 14 bases sitting between them. Germline assignment: CDR1 SGHNT and CDR2 YENEEA. The CDR3 totals 15 residues. CDR3 residues: CASSPGLGSTGELFF. For the CDR3, the DNA is TGTGCCAGCAGCCCCGGGTTAGGTAGCACCGGGGAGCTGTTTTTT.

CDR3 nucleotide sequence: TGCGCCAGCAGCGCTAGCGGATACAATGAGCAGTTCTTC. Encoded protein: CASSASGYNEQFF. The rearrangement joins TRBV5-1 to TRBJ2-1; 7 bases line up with TRBD2. This CDR3 contains 13 residues. Per the germline V gene, CDR1 is SGHRS and CDR2 is YFSETQ. The V segment lost 4 bases and the J segment 4 bases; nucleotides outside the gene matches: 2. The full variable domain, rest sourced from reference TRBV5-1 and TRBJ2-1, is KAGVTQTPRYLIKTRGQQVTLSCSPISGHRSVSWYQQTPGQGLQFLFEYFSETQRNKGNFPGRFSGRQFSNSRSEMNVSTLELGDSALYLCASSASGYNEQFFGPGTRLTVL.

This rearrangement joins TRBV7-9 to TRBJ2-1; D gene ambiguous. Germline assignment: CDR1 SEHNR and CDR2 FQNEAQ (reference sequence). The CDR3 length is 16 residues. The germline V and J ends were trimmed by 2 bases and 8 bases, with 19 bases remaining between them. The CDR3 sequence is CASSLRASLFLDEQFF. CDR3 in DNA: TGTGCCAGCAGCTTAAGGGCTAGTCTTTTCCTGGATGAGCAGTTCTTC.

The chain has TRBV23-1 and TRBJ2-7; a possible D gene is TRBD1 (5 bases). TRBV23-1 carries the ORF label, with uncertain function. This CDR3 is 14 amino acids long. Trimming stripped 2 bases from V and 4 bases from J, with 12 bases between. This chain's CDR3 is CASSQRQGPYEQYF. In DNA, the CDR3 is TGCGCCAGCAGTCAACGGCAGGGCCCTTACGAGCAGTACTTC.

The chain employs TRBV9 and TRBJ1-3; D remains ambiguous. CDR3 length: 15 residues. CDR1 and CDR2 from the germline V gene are SGDLS and YYNGEE. The V and J ends lost 2 bases and 0 bases respectively, with 9 bases between them. Here the CDR3 reads CASSVNINSGNTIYF. The CDR3 coding sequence is TGTGCCAGCAGCGTCAACATCAACTCTGGAAACACCATATATTTT.

The rearrangement links TRBV5-4 to TRBJ2-6, with D possibly TRBD2 on 7 matching bases. In germline, CDR1 is SGHNT, CDR2 YYREEE (reference sequence). This CDR3 is 16 amino acids long. The V end was cut by 6 bases, the J end by 2 bases, with 15 bases between. The CDR3 reads CASTLGGATGANVLTF. CDR3 nucleotides: TGTGCCAGCACTCTGGGGGGGGCAACTGGGGCCAACGTCCTGACTTTC.

The rearrangement links TRBV28 to TRBJ1-1; the D gene is possibly TRBD1 (5 bases). The CDR3 sequence is 15 residues long. Germline CDR1 and CDR2: MDHEN and SYDVKM. The germline V and J ends were trimmed by 5 bases and 6 bases, with 19 bases remaining between them. CDR3 residues: CASSGHRLRMAEAFF. In DNA form, the CDR3 reads TGTGCCAGCAGTGGGCACAGGCTCCGGATGGCTGAAGCTTTCTTT.

This chain connects TRBV5-1 to TRBJ2-7; D could derive from TRBD1 or TRBD2 (5 bases each). This CDR3 contains 16 residues. CDR1 SGHRS and CDR2 YFSETQ come from the germline V gene. Trimming removed 4 bases at V and 2 bases at J, with 19 bases between. The CDR3 loop is CASSKPGTVATYEQYF. In nucleotides, the CDR3 is TGCGCCAGCAGCAAGCCAGGGACGGTTGCGACCTACGAGCAGTACTTC.

The J gene is TRBJ2-1, the V gene TRBV19; D is unresolved. The CDR3 has 13 amino acids. V was clipped by 5 bases and J by 3 bases, with 8 bases between them. Germline CDR1 LNHDA, CDR2 SQIVND (reference sequence). For the CDR3, the DNA is TGTGCCAGTAGTGGGCAGAACTACAATGAGCAGTTCTTC. Protein sequence: CASSGQNYNEQFF.

The rearrangement links TRBV5-6 to TRBJ1-2; 9 nucleotides line up with TRBD1. V was pared by 6 bases and J by 7 bases, with 7 bases of the junction left unmatched. Germline V gives CDR1 SGHDT, CDR2 YYEEEE. CDR3 length equals 13 residues. CDR3 nucleotides: TGTGCCAGCACGCAGGGACAGGGTGTTGGCTACACCTTC. Translated: CASTQGQGVGYTF. The entire variable domain, with the rest obtained from reference TRBV5-6 and TRBJ1-2, is as follows: DAGVTQSPTHLIKTRGQQVTLRCSPKSGHDTVSWYQQALGQGPQFIFQYYEEEERQRGNFPDRFSGHQFPNYSSELNVNALLLGDSALYLCASTQGQGVGYTFGSGTRLTVV.